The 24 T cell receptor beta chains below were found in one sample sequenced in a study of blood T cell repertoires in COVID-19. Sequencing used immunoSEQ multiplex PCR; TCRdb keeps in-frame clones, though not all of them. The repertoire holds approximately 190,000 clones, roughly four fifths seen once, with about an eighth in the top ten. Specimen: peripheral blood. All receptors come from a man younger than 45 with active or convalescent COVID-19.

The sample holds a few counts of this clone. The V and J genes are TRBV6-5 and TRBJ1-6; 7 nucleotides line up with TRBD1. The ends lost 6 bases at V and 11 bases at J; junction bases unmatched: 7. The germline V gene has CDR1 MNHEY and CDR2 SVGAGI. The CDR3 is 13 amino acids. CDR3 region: CASSDRVAAPLHF. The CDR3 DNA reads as TGTGCCAGCAGCGACAGGGTAGCGGCACCCCTCCACTTT.

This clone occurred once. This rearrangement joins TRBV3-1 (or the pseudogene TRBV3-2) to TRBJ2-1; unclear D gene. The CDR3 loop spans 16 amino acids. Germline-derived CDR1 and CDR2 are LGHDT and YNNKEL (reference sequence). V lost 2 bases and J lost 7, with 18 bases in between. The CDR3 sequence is CASSQPATSWSNEQFF. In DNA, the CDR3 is TGTGCCAGCAGCCAACCAGCGACCTCCTGGTCAAATGAGCAGTTCTTC.

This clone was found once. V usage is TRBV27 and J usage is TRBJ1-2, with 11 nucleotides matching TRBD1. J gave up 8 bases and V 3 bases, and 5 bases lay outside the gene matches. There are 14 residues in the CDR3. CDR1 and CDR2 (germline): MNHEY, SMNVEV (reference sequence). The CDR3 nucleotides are TGTGCCAGCAGTTTGGGGACAGGGGGAAGGGGCTACACCTTC. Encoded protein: CASSLGTGGRGYTF.

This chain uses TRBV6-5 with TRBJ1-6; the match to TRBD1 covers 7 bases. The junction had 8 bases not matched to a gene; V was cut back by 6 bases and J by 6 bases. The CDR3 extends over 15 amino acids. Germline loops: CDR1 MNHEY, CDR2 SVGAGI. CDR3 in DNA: TGTGCCAGCAGCGACCGACAGGGCGCTAATTCACCCCTCCACTTT. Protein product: CASSDRQGANSPLHF.

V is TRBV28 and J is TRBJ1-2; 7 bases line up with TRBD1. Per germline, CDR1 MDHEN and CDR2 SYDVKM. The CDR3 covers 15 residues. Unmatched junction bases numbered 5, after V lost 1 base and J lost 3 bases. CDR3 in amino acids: CASSLSTGPHYGYTF. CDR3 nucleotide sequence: TGTGCCAGCAGTTTATCGACAGGGCCTCACTATGGCTACACCTTC.

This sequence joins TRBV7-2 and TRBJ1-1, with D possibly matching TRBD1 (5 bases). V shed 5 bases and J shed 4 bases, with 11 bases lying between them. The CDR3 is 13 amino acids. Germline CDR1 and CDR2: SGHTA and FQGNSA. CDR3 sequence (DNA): TGTGCCAGCAGCCCCCGGGGGGGCACTGAAGCTTTCTTT. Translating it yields CASSPRGGTEAFF.

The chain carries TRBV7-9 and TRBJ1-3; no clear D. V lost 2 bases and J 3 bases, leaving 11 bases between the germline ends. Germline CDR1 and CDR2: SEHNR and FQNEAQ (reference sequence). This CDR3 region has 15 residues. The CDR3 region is CASSLSRAGGNTIYF. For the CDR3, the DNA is TGTGCCAGCAGCTTAAGTCGAGCAGGTGGAAACACCATATATTTT. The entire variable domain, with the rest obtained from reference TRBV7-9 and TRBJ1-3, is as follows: DTGVSQNPRHKITKRGQNVTFRCDPISEHNRLYWYRQTLGQGPEFLTYFQNEAQLEKSRLLSDRFSAERPKGSFSTLEIQRTEQGDSAMYLCASSLSRAGGNTIYFGEGSWLTVV.

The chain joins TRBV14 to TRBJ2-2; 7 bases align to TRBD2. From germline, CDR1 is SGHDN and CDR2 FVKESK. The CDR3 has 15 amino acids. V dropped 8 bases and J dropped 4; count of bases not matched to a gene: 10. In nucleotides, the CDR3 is TGTGCCAGCGCGGAACATGGGGGGGTCACCGGGGAGCTGTTTTTT. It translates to CASAEHGGVTGELFF.

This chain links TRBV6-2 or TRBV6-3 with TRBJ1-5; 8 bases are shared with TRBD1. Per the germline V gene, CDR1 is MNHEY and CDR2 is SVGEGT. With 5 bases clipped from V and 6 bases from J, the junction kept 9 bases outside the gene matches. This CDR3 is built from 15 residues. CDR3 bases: TGTGCCAGCAGTCTAGCAGGGGGCGGGGGTCAGCCCCAGCATTTT. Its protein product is CASSLAGGGGQPQHF.

This CDR3 reads CAWTGNSNQPQHF. The CDR3 nucleotides are TGTGCCTGGACAGGAAATAGCAATCAGCCCCAGCATTTT. The chain has TRBV30 and TRBJ1-5; no reliable D call. V gave up 4 bases and J gave up 0 bases, with 7 bases separating them. Germline assignment: CDR1 GTSNPN and CDR2 SVGIG (reference sequence). This CDR3 contains 13 residues.

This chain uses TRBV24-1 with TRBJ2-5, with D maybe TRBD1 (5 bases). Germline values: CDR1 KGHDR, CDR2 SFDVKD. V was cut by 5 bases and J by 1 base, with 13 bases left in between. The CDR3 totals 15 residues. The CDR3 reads CATSVSREIQETQYF. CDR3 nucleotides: TGTGCCACCAGTGTCTCCAGGGAAATCCAAGAGACCCAGTACTTC.

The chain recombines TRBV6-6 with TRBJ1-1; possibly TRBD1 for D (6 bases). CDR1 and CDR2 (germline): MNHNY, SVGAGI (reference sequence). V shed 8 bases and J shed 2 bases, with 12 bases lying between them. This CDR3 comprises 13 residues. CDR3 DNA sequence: TGTGCCAGCGTACGGACAGACAACACTGAAGCTTTCTTT. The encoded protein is CASVRTDNTEAFF.

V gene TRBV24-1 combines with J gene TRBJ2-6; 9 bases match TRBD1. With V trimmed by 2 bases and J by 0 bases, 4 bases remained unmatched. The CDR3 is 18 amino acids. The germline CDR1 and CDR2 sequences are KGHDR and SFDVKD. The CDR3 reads CATSDWTGASSGANVLTF. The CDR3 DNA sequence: TGTGCCACCAGTGATTGGACAGGGGCCTCCTCTGGGGCCAACGTCCTGACTTTC.

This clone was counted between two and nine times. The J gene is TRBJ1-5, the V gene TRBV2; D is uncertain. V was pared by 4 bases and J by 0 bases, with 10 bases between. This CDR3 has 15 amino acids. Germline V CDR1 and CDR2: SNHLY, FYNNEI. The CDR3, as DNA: TGTGCCAGCAGTGGGGCCTCCGCTAGCAATCAGCCCCAGCATTTT. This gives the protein CASSGASASNQPQHF.

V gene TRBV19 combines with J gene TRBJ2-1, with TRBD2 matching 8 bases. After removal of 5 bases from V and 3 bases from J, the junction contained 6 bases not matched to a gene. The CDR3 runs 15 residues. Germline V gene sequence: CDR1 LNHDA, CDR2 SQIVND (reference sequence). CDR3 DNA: TGTGCCAGTAGTCCCCCCGGGGGGGGCTACAATGAGCAGTTCTTC. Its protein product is CASSPPGGGYNEQFF.

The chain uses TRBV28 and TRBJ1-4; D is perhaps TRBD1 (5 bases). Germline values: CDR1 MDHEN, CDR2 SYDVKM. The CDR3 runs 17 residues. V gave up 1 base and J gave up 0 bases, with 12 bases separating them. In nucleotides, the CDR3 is TGTGCCAGCAGTTTATATCCAGGGCCCGCAACTAATGAAAAACTGTTTTTT. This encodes CASSLYPGPATNEKLFF.

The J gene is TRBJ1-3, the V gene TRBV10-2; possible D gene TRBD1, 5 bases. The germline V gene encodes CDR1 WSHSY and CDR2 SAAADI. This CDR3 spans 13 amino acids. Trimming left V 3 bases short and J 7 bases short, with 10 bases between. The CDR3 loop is CASSEQAQNTIYF. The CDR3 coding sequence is TGCGCCAGCAGTGAACAGGCTCAGAACACCATATATTTT.

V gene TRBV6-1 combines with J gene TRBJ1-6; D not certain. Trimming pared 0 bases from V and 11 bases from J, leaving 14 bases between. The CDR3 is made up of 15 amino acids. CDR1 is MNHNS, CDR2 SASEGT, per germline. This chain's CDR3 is CASSEARGKGTPLHF. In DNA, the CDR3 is TGTGCCAGCAGTGAAGCCCGCGGGAAAGGGACACCCCTCCACTTT.

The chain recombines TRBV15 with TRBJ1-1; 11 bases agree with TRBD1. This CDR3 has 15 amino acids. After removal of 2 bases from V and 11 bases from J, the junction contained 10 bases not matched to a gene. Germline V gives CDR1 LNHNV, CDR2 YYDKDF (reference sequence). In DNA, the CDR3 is TGTGCCACCAGCAGACGCCGGGACAGGGGGTCGGATGCTTTCTTT. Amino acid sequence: CATSRRRDRGSDAFF.

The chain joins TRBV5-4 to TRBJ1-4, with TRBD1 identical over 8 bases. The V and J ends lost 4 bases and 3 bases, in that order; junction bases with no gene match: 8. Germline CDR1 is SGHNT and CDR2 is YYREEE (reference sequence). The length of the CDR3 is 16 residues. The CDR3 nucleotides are TGTGCCAGCAGCCCGGGACAGGCCTCCGCTAATGAAAAACTGTTTTTT. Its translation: CASSPGQASANEKLFF.

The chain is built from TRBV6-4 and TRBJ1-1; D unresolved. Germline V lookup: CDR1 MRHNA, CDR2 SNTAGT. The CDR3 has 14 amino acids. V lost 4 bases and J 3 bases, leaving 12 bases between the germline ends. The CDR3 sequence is CASSASPSDTEAFF. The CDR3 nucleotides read TGTGCCAGCAGTGCCAGCCCCAGCGACACTGAAGCTTTCTTT.

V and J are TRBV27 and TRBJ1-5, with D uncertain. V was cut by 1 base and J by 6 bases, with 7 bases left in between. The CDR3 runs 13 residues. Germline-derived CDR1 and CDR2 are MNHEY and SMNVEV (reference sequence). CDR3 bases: TGTGCCAGCAGTTTATTTCCGGTTCAGCCCCAGCATTTT. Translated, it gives CASSLFPVQPQHF.

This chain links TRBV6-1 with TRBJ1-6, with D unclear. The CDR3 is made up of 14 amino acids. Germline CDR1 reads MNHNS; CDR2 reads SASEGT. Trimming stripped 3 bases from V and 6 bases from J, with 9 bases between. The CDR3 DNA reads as TGTGCCAGCAGTGATCAGGTGCTTAATTCACCCCTCCACTTT. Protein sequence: CASSDQVLNSPLHF.

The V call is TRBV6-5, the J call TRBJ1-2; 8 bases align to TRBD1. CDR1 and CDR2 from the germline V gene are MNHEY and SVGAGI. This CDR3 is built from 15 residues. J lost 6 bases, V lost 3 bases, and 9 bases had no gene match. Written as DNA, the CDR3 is TGTGCCAGCAGTTATCGACGGACAGGGACGGATGGCTACACCTTC. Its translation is CASSYRRTGTDGYTF.